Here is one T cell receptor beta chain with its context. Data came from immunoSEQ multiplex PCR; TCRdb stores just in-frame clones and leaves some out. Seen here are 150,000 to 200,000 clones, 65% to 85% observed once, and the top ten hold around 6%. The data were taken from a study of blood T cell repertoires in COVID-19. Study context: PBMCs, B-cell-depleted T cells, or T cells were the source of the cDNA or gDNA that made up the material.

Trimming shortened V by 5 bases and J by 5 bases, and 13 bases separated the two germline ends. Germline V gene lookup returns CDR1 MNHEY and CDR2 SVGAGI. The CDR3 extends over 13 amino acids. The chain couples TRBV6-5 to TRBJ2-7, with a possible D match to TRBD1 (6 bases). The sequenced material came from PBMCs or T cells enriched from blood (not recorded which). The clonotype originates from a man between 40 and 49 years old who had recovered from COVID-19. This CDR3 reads CASSQNRDHEQYF. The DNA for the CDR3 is TGTGCCAGCAGTCAGAACAGGGACCACGAGCAGTACTTC.